These T cell receptor beta chains were read from a single sample in a study of monozygotic twins with inflammatory bowel disease. Reanalyzing the 5' RACE reads, TCRdb keeps one entry per CDR3 protein, without DNA. Its table lists just over 300,000 distinct CDR3 sequences. Sequencing was carried out using blood. The receptors shown here come from a human donor with ulcerative colitis or Crohn's disease, or a healthy co-twin of an affected twin (not recorded which). Each CDR3 is given with its conserved first and last residue.

V	J	CDR3
TRBV5-1	TRBJ2-3	CASSLTNTDTQYF
TRBV18	TRBJ1-4	CASSYQGLGNEKLFF
TRBV7-8	TRBJ1-4	CASSTRQGALEKLFF
TRBV28	TRBJ2-3	CASRGAALGTDTQYF
TRBV24-1	TRBJ2-1	CATSGGMEFSYNEQFF
TRBV5-5	TRBJ1-4	CARVTENYEKLFF
TRBV7-3	TRBJ2-1	CASSLTLSGGVNEQFF
TRBV7-2	TRBJ1-4	CASSQKGGRVEKLFF
TRBV10-3	TRBJ2-3	CAISDRGGTDTQYF
TRBV11-1	TRBJ2-4	CASSLGGTPKNIQYF
TRBV4-3	TRBJ2-3	CASSQGITGVGTDTQYF
TRBV7-3	TRBJ2-3	CASSFSGGDTDTQYF
TRBV20-1	TRBJ1-1	CSAYLGPLNTEAFF
TRBV7-2	TRBJ1-2	CASSWGGSRLGYTF
TRBV6-1	TRBJ1-3	CASSTGKNSGNTIYF
TRBV20-1	TRBJ2-1	CSARGDSGHYNEQFF
TRBV6-6	TRBJ1-1	CASRYQGAEAFF
TRBV6-5	TRBJ2-3	CASSYAAGKPTDTQYF
TRBV7-7	TRBJ1-6	CASSLTNCIDRGNSPLHF
TRBV6-2/TRBV6-3	TRBJ2-1	CASSVAGVGYNEQFF
TRBV20-1	TRBJ2-4	CSASRDGAKNIQYF
TRBV9	TRBJ1-2	CASSVDAGSPYGYTF
TRBV12-3/TRBV12-4	TRBJ2-2	CASRNTGVSGELFF
TRBV9	TRBJ2-2	CASSVEVGLTGELFF
TRBV7-2	TRBJ1-4	CASSLDREKLFF
TRBV4-2	TRBJ2-7	CASSHPDWSYEQYF
TRBV18	TRBJ2-3	CASSPDTRSTDTQYF
TRBV5-1	TRBJ2-3	CASSLLWREGTDTQYF
TRBV7-6	TRBJ1-2	CASSPSPDTYGYTF
TRBV20-1	TRBJ2-7	CSAPGPSTYEQYF
TRBV7-2	TRBJ1-1	CASSLNQGQTEAFF
TRBV20-1	TRBJ2-2	CSARDQQRGANTGELFF
TRBV7-9	TRBJ2-1	CASSLALSASGYNEQFF
TRBV15	TRBJ2-7	CATSRGLAGGSSYEQYF
TRBV10-3	TRBJ2-1	CAISDGSGTSRLGEQFF
TRBV6-2/TRBV6-3	TRBJ2-1	CASSLTSGGSNEQFF
TRBV24-1	TRBJ2-2	CATSAPGESGELFF
TRBV2	TRBJ1-2	CASILGAGVGYTF
TRBV5-1	TRBJ1-2	CASSYGTGYGYTF
TRBV6-2/TRBV6-3	TRBJ2-2	CASSYPGAAGELFF
TRBV11-2	TRBJ2-1	CASSLGSGGNNEQFF
TRBV6-2/TRBV6-3	TRBJ2-7	CASSAPGQGAYEQYF
TRBV5-4	TRBJ2-6	CASSLLAPSPSSGANVLTF
TRBV3-1	TRBJ2-7	CASSQTRHEQYF
TRBV20-1	TRBJ2-1	CSASSKLAGGPNEQFF
TRBV4-3	TRBJ1-3	CASSQGQGSGNTIYF
TRBV7-2	TRBJ2-1	CASSLLQGLSNEQFF
TRBV18	TRBJ2-7	CASSPRQGPMGEQYF
TRBV7-6	TRBJ2-3	CASSPAPSTDTQYF
TRBV15	TRBJ2-5	CATTGSSGETQYF
TRBV6-2/TRBV6-3	TRBJ2-5	CASSYGLKRTQYF
TRBV18	TRBJ2-7	CASSPTGTSPEQYF
TRBV20-1	TRBJ2-5	CSARFTGTSFGTQYF
TRBV24-1	TRBJ1-5	CATSDGPKSRPQHF
TRBV7-9	TRBJ1-1	CASSLLGMNTEAFF
TRBV12-3/TRBV12-4	TRBJ2-1	CASSLTSRGEQFF
TRBV30	TRBJ1-5	CAWSRYGTGTDQPQHF